This is a list of T cell receptor beta chains from one sample in a study of blood T cell repertoires in COVID-19. Sequenced by immunoSEQ multiplex PCR; TCRdb stores in-frame clones only, minus some. The sample shows about 45,000 clones, 83% of them seen only once. Sequencing input: peripheral blood. These receptors came from a man of 80 years or more in a cohort sampled during active COVID-19. Each CDR3 is given with its conserved first and last residue. Each record gives: V gene, clone size, J gene, D gene, CDR3 protein, CDR3 DNA. A D gene is named only where the DNA matches it firmly. Part of the rows lack a size; the others show once, few, many or a class for expanded clones.

V gene: TRBV7-6; clone size: NA; J gene: TRBJ1-2; D gene: NA; CDR3 protein: CASSWGQGRDYGYTF; CDR3 DNA: TGTGCCAGCAGCTGGGGTCAGGGGAGAGACTATGGCTACACCTTC
V gene: TRBV4-1; clone size: NA; J gene: TRBJ1-1; D gene: NA; CDR3 protein: CASSQVWRLNTEAFF; CDR3 DNA: TGCGCCAGCAGCCAAGTATGGCGGCTGAACACTGAAGCTTTCTTT
V gene: TRBV7-2; clone size: few; J gene: TRBJ1-1; D gene: NA; CDR3 protein: CASSLGQGSTEAFF; CDR3 DNA: TGTGCCAGCAGCTTAGGGCAGGGAAGTACTGAAGCTTTCTTT
V gene: TRBV5-1; clone size: NA; J gene: TRBJ2-7; D gene: TRBD1; CDR3 protein: CASSVTGTGRYEQYF; CDR3 DNA: TGCGCCAGCAGCGTTACCGGGACAGGGCGCTACGAGCAGTACTTC
V gene: TRBV7-2; clone size: NA; J gene: TRBJ2-7; D gene: TRBD2; CDR3 protein: CASSLEGTSGSRYEQYF; CDR3 DNA: TGTGCCAGCAGCTTAGAGGGTACTAGCGGGAGCCGGTACGAGCAGTACTTC
V gene: TRBV28; clone size: NA; J gene: TRBJ2-7; D gene: NA; CDR3 protein: CASSLVHSYEQYF; CDR3 DNA: TGTGCCAGCTCTCTGGTACACTCCTACGAGCAGTACTTC
V gene: TRBV7-3; clone size: NA; J gene: TRBJ2-1; D gene: TRBD2; CDR3 protein: CASSLRGRGSYNEQFF; CDR3 DNA: TGTGCCAGCAGCTTACGCGGGCGGGGGTCCTACAATGAGCAGTTCTTC
V gene: TRBV4-1; clone size: NA; J gene: TRBJ2-3; D gene: TRBD2; CDR3 protein: CASSQETSGRSTDTQYF; CDR3 DNA: TGCGCCAGCAGCCAAGAGACTAGCGGGAGGTCCACAGATACGCAGTATTTT
V gene: TRBV7-9; clone size: NA; J gene: TRBJ1-6; D gene: NA; CDR3 protein: CASTGGGAESPLHF; CDR3 DNA: TGTGCCAGCACCGGGGGAGGGGCGGAATCACCCCTCCACTTT
V gene: TRBV6-6; clone size: NA; J gene: TRBJ2-2; D gene: TRBD1; CDR3 protein: CASSLTTGGINTGELFF; CDR3 DNA: TGTGCCAGCAGTCTTACGACAGGGGGGATAAACACCGGGGAGCTGTTTTTT
V gene: TRBV19; clone size: NA; J gene: TRBJ2-2; D gene: NA; CDR3 protein: CASIWNTGELFF; CDR3 DNA: TGTGCCAGTATCTGGAACACCGGGGAGCTGTTTTTT
V gene: TRBV6-2/TRBV6-3; clone size: NA; J gene: TRBJ2-3; D gene: TRBD2; CDR3 protein: CASSWLAGATDTQYF; CDR3 DNA: TGTGCCAGCAGTTGGTTAGCGGGAGCCACAGATACGCAGTATTTT
V gene: TRBV29-1; clone size: NA; J gene: TRBJ2-3; D gene: TRBD2; CDR3 protein: CSALAGGSDTQYF; CDR3 DNA: TGCAGCGCTTTAGCGGGGGGTTCAGATACGCAGTATTTT
V gene: TRBV5-4; clone size: NA; J gene: TRBJ2-3; D gene: TRBD2; CDR3 protein: CASSRSGGSTDTQYF; CDR3 DNA: TGTGCCAGCAGCAGGAGCGGGGGGAGCACAGATACGCAGTATTTT
V gene: TRBV5-1; clone size: NA; J gene: TRBJ2-1; D gene: NA; CDR3 protein: CASSPDREGSYNEQFF; CDR3 DNA: TGCGCCAGCAGCCCGGACAGGGAGGGGTCCTACAATGAGCAGTTCTTC
V gene: TRBV7-3; clone size: NA; J gene: TRBJ2-7; D gene: TRBD1; CDR3 protein: CASSRQGAHEQYF; CDR3 DNA: TGTGCCAGCAGCCGACAGGGGGCCCACGAGCAGTACTTC
V gene: TRBV25-1; clone size: NA; J gene: TRBJ2-2; D gene: NA; CDR3 protein: CASSGFRNTGELFF; CDR3 DNA: TGTGCCAGCAGTGGATTCAGGAACACCGGGGAGCTGTTTTTT
V gene: TRBV7-7; clone size: medium-sized; J gene: TRBJ2-7; D gene: NA; CDR3 protein: CASSSGFGGPYEQYF; CDR3 DNA: TGTGCCAGCAGCTCCGGCTTTGGAGGACCCTACGAGCAGTACTTC
V gene: TRBV28; clone size: NA; J gene: TRBJ2-1; D gene: NA; CDR3 protein: CASTSQQGGFEQFF; CDR3 DNA: TGTGCCAGCACCTCCCAACAGGGGGGGTTTGAGCAGTTCTTC
V gene: TRBV21-1; clone size: NA; J gene: TRBJ1-5; D gene: NA; CDR3 protein: CASSLTSPGQGVTNQPQHF; CDR3 DNA: TGTGCCAGCAGCCTCACCTCTCCGGGACAGGGGGTAACAAATCAGCCCCAGCATTTT
V gene: TRBV5-1; clone size: NA; J gene: TRBJ1-1; D gene: TRBD1; CDR3 protein: CASSVRGTGVLMNTEAFF; CDR3 DNA: TGCGCCAGCAGCGTCCGGGGGACAGGTGTGTTGATGAACACTGAAGCTTTCTTT
V gene: TRBV7-2; clone size: NA; J gene: TRBJ2-3; D gene: TRBD1; CDR3 protein: CASSLNQGATDTQYF; CDR3 DNA: TGTGCCAGCAGCTTAAATCAGGGGGCCACAGATACGCAGTATTTT
V gene: TRBV5-1; clone size: NA; J gene: TRBJ2-1; D gene: TRBD1; CDR3 protein: CASSPPGTGGHNEQFF; CDR3 DNA: TGCGCCAGCAGCCCCCCCGGGACAGGGGGTCACAATGAGCAGTTCTTC
V gene: TRBV15; clone size: NA; J gene: TRBJ1-4; D gene: NA; CDR3 protein: CATSRGYREKLFF; CDR3 DNA: TGTGCCACCAGCAGGGGGTACAGGGAAAAACTGTTTTTT
V gene: TRBV5-1; clone size: NA; J gene: TRBJ2-2; D gene: NA; CDR3 protein: CASSLAAGVELFF; CDR3 DNA: TGCGCCAGCAGCTTGGCCGCAGGTGTGGAGCTGTTTTTT
V gene: TRBV7-2; clone size: NA; J gene: TRBJ1-4; D gene: TRBD1; CDR3 protein: CASSLRGQGLSEKLFF; CDR3 DNA: TGTGCCAGCAGCTTACGGGGACAGGGGTTGAGTGAAAAACTGTTTTTT
V gene: TRBV7-2; clone size: NA; J gene: TRBJ2-7; D gene: TRBD2; CDR3 protein: CASTNSGGPTYEQYF; CDR3 DNA: TGTGCCAGCACCAATAGCGGGGGGCCCACCTACGAGCAGTACTTC
V gene: TRBV7-9; clone size: NA; J gene: TRBJ2-1; D gene: TRBD2; CDR3 protein: CASSLAWTSVLNEQFF; CDR3 DNA: TGTGCCAGCAGCTTAGCTTGGACTAGCGTTCTCAATGAGCAGTTCTTC
V gene: TRBV28; clone size: NA; J gene: TRBJ2-3; D gene: TRBD2; CDR3 protein: CASSPSGILSVTQYF; CDR3 DNA: TGTGCCAGCAGCCCTAGCGGGATCCTGTCAGTTACGCAGTATTTT
V gene: TRBV5-1; clone size: NA; J gene: TRBJ2-5; D gene: TRBD2; CDR3 protein: CASSTGLAGVETQYF; CDR3 DNA: TGCGCCAGCAGCACCGGACTAGCGGGAGTTGAGACCCAGTACTTC
V gene: TRBV5-1; clone size: once; J gene: TRBJ2-3; D gene: TRBD1; CDR3 protein: CASSLGAGTGNADTQYF; CDR3 DNA: TGCGCCAGCAGCTTGGGGGCCGGGACAGGGAACGCAGATACGCAGTATTTT
V gene: TRBV4-3; clone size: NA; J gene: TRBJ2-7; D gene: NA; CDR3 protein: CASSQRYRGIVSGGSYEQYF; CDR3 DNA: TGCGCCAGCAGCCAAAGGTATCGCGGGATTGTATCTGGGGGATCCTACGAGCAGTACTTC
V gene: TRBV5-1; clone size: few; J gene: TRBJ2-7; D gene: TRBD2; CDR3 protein: CASSGGTSGSSYEQYF; CDR3 DNA: TGCGCCAGCAGCGGTGGGACTAGCGGGAGCTCCTACGAGCAGTACTTC
V gene: TRBV2; clone size: NA; J gene: TRBJ1-1; D gene: NA; CDR3 protein: CASRVEARMNTEAFF; CDR3 DNA: TGTGCCAGCAGGGTGGAGGCGAGGATGAACACTGAAGCTTTCTTT
V gene: TRBV19; clone size: NA; J gene: TRBJ2-5; D gene: NA; CDR3 protein: CASSIMQGFQETQYF; CDR3 DNA: TGTGCCAGTAGTATAATGCAGGGGTTCCAAGAGACCCAGTACTTC
V gene: TRBV28; clone size: NA; J gene: TRBJ1-2; D gene: NA; CDR3 protein: CASRFRHGYTF; CDR3 DNA: TGTGCCAGCAGGTTCAGGCATGGCTACACCTTC
V gene: TRBV28; clone size: NA; J gene: TRBJ2-7; D gene: TRBD1; CDR3 protein: CASSQIGTGDLYEQYF; CDR3 DNA: TGTGCCAGCAGCCAGATCGGGACAGGGGACCTCTACGAGCAGTACTTC
V gene: TRBV5-6; clone size: NA; J gene: TRBJ1-2; D gene: NA; CDR3 protein: CASSLVAGLGYTF; CDR3 DNA: TGTGCCAGCAGCTTGGTGGCAGGGCTCGGCTACACCTTC
V gene: TRBV27; clone size: NA; J gene: TRBJ2-2; D gene: NA; CDR3 protein: CASSLFGGDGELFF; CDR3 DNA: TGTGCCAGCAGTTTATTCGGAGGGGACGGGGAGCTGTTTTTT
V gene: TRBV28; clone size: NA; J gene: TRBJ1-1; D gene: NA; CDR3 protein: CASSLGPKGGEAFF; CDR3 DNA: TGTGCCAGCAGTCTAGGGCCCAAAGGAGGTGAAGCTTTCTTT
V gene: TRBV27; clone size: NA; J gene: TRBJ2-7; D gene: TRBD1; CDR3 protein: CASSQGTGPSHEQYF; CDR3 DNA: TGTGCCAGCAGTCAAGGGACAGGCCCCTCACACGAGCAGTACTTC
V gene: TRBV25-1; clone size: NA; J gene: TRBJ2-1; D gene: TRBD2; CDR3 protein: CASRSSGGYNEQFF; CDR3 DNA: TGTGCCAGCAGGTCTAGCGGGGGGTACAATGAGCAGTTCTTC
V gene: TRBV5-1; clone size: NA; J gene: TRBJ1-3; D gene: NA; CDR3 protein: CASSLLASSGNTIYF; CDR3 DNA: TGCGCCAGCAGCCTCCTAGCTAGCTCTGGAAACACCATATATTTT
V gene: TRBV18; clone size: NA; J gene: TRBJ2-7; D gene: TRBD2; CDR3 protein: CASSGGEGREQYF; CDR3 DNA: TGTGCCAGCTCAGGGGGGGAAGGGCGCGAGCAGTACTTC
V gene: TRBV27; clone size: NA; J gene: TRBJ2-7; D gene: TRBD1; CDR3 protein: CASSSSTGWVNEQYF; CDR3 DNA: TGTGCCAGCAGTTCGTCGACAGGGTGGGTCAACGAGCAGTACTTC
V gene: TRBV19; clone size: NA; J gene: TRBJ1-1; D gene: NA; CDR3 protein: CASSMRAAGEAEAFF; CDR3 DNA: TGTGCCAGTAGTATGCGGGCGGCGGGGGAAGCTGAAGCTTTCTTT
V gene: TRBV5-1; clone size: NA; J gene: TRBJ1-2; D gene: TRBD1; CDR3 protein: CASSARDRRYGYTF; CDR3 DNA: TGCGCCAGCAGCGCCCGGGACAGAAGATATGGCTACACCTTC
V gene: TRBV3-1/TRBV3-2; clone size: NA; J gene: TRBJ2-3; D gene: NA; CDR3 protein: CASSQKVGGGTDTQYF; CDR3 DNA: TGTGCCAGCAGCCAGAAGGTGGGCGGGGGCACAGATACGCAGTATTTT
V gene: TRBV7-2; clone size: NA; J gene: TRBJ2-5; D gene: NA; CDR3 protein: CASSLAGGRGRTQYF; CDR3 DNA: TGTGCCAGCAGCTTAGCTGGAGGGCGGGGTCGGACCCAGTACTTC
V gene: TRBV10-3; clone size: NA; J gene: TRBJ1-4; D gene: NA; CDR3 protein: CAISDSGLKSEKLFF; CDR3 DNA: TGTGCCATCAGTGATTCAGGGCTGAAGAGTGAAAAACTGTTTTTT
V gene: TRBV5-1; clone size: NA; J gene: TRBJ2-2; D gene: TRBD1; CDR3 protein: CASSAQGALNTGELFF; CDR3 DNA: TGCGCCAGCAGCGCACAGGGGGCTCTAAACACCGGGGAGCTGTTTTTT
V gene: TRBV5-4; clone size: NA; J gene: TRBJ2-6; D gene: NA; CDR3 protein: CASSTWTAGANVLTF; CDR3 DNA: TGTGCCAGCAGCACCTGGACAGCTGGGGCCAACGTCCTGACTTTC
V gene: TRBV18; clone size: once; J gene: TRBJ1-3; D gene: NA; CDR3 protein: CASSPGAYSGNTIYF; CDR3 DNA: TGTGCCAGCTCACCAGGAGCCTACTCTGGAAACACCATATATTTT
V gene: TRBV5-5; clone size: NA; J gene: TRBJ2-1; D gene: TRBD2; CDR3 protein: CASSQGTSRVGQFF; CDR3 DNA: TGTGCCAGCAGCCAGGGGACTAGCCGGGTCGGGCAGTTCTTC
V gene: TRBV7-9; clone size: NA; J gene: TRBJ2-7; D gene: NA; CDR3 protein: CASSPTYEQYF; CDR3 DNA: TGTGCCAGCAGCCCCACCTACGAGCAGTACTTC
V gene: TRBV9; clone size: NA; J gene: TRBJ2-4; D gene: NA; CDR3 protein: CASSAPGQDIQYF; CDR3 DNA: TGTGCCAGCAGCGCTCCGGGACAAGACATTCAGTACTTC
V gene: TRBV19; clone size: NA; J gene: TRBJ1-2; D gene: NA; CDR3 protein: CATGVNYGYTF; CDR3 DNA: TGTGCCACCGGAGTTAACTATGGCTACACCTTC